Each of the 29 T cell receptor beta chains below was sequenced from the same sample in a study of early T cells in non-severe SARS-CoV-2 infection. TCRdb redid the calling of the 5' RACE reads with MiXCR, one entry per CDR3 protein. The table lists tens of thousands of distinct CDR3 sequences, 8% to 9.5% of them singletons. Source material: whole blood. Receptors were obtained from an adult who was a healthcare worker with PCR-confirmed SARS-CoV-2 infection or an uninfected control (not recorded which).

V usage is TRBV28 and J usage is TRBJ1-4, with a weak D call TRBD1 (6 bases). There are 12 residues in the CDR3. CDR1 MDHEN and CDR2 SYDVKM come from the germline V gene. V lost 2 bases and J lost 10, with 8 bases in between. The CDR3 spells CASSLQGRKLFF. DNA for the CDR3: TGTGCCAGCAGTTTACAGGGGCGAAAACTGTTTTTT.

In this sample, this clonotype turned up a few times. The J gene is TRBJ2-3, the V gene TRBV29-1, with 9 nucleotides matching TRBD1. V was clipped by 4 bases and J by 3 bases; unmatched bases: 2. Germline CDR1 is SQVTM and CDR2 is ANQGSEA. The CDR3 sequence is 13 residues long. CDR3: CSVVGTGTDTQYF. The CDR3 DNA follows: TGCAGCGTTGTCGGGACAGGGACAGATACGCAGTATTTT.

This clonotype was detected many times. CDR3 bases: TGCGCCAGCAGCTTGGACGGAAGCGGCAATCAGCCCCAGCATTTT. Protein product: CASSLDGSGNQPQHF. The chain couples TRBV5-1 to TRBJ1-5; unclear D gene. In germline, CDR1 is SGHRS, CDR2 YFSETQ. CDR3 length: 15 residues. The ends were cut back, 0 bases at V and 2 bases at J, with 9 bases in the middle.

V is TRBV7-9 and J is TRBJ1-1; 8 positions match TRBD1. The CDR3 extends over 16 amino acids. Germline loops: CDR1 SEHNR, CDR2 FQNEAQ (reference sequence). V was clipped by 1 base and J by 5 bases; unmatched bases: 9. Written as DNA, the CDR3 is TGTGCCAGCAGCTTAGGATCAGGGGGCGCGAGGACTGAAGCTTTCTTT. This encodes CASSLGSGGARTEAFF.

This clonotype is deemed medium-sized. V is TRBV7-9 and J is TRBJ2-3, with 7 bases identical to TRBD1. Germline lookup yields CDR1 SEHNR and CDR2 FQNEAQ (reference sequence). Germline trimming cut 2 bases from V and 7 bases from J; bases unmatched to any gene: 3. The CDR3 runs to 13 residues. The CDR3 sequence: CASSLPTGHTQYF. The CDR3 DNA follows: TGTGCCAGCAGCTTACCGACAGGGCATACGCAGTATTTT.

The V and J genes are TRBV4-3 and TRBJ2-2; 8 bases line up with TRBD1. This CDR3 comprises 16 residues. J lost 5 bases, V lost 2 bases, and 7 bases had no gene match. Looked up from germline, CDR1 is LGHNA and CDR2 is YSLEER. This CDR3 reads CASSQHRTGRTGELFF. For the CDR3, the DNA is TGCGCCAGCAGCCAACACCGGACAGGGAGAACCGGGGAGCTGTTTTTT.

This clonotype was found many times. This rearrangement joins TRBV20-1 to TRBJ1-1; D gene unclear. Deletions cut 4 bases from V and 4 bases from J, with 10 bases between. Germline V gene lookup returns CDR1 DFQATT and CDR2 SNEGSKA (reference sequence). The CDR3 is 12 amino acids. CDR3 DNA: TGCAGTGCTAACCTAAAGGGCACTGAAGCTTTCTTT. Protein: CSANLKGTEAFF.

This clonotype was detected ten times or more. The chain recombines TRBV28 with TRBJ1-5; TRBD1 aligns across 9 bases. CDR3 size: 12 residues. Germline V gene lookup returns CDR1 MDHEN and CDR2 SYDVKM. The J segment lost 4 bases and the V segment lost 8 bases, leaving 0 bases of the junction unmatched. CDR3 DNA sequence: TGTGCCAGCGGGACAGGGAATCAGCCCCAGCATTTT. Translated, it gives CASGTGNQPQHF.

CDR3 sequence reads: CASSLEQGYEQYF. CDR3 bases: TGTGCCAGCAGCTTAGAACAGGGTTACGAGCAGTACTTC. V gene TRBV7-2 combines with J gene TRBJ2-7, with TRBD1 as a possible D gene (6 bases). The CDR3 totals 13 residues. V gave up 1 base and J gave up 4 bases, with 8 bases separating them. CDR1 is SGHTA, CDR2 FQGNSA, per germline.

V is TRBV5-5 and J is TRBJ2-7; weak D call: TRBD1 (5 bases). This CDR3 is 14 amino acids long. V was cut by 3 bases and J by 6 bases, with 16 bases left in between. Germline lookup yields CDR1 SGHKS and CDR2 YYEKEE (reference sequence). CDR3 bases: TGTGCCAGCAGCTCCCTGGCAGGGCCAGGCGAGCAGTACTTC. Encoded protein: CASSSLAGPGEQYF.

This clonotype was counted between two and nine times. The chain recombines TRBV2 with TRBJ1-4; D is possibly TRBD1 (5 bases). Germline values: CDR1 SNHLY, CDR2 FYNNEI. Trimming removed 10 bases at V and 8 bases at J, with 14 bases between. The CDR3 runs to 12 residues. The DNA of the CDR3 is TGTGCCACGGGGGGTGAGAGAGAAAAACTGTTTTTT. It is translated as CATGGEREKLFF.

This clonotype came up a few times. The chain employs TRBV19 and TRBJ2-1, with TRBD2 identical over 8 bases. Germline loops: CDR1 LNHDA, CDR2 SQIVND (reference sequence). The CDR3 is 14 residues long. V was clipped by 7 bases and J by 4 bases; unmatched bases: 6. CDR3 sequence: CASKTSGGYNEQFF. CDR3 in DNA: TGTGCCAGTAAGACGAGCGGGGGATACAATGAGCAGTTCTTC.

CDR3 sequence reads: CASRGLPGLAGAAYNEQFF. The DNA of the CDR3 is TGTGCCAGCAGAGGACTACCGGGACTAGCGGGAGCAGCCTACAATGAGCAGTTCTTC. The chain employs TRBV6-1 and TRBJ2-1, with 14 bases that match TRBD2. The CDR3 length is 19 residues. Trimming took 6 bases from V and 2 from J; bases not matched to a gene: 12. The germline gives CDR1 MNHNS, CDR2 SASEGT.

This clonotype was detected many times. The chain's CDR3 is CASRWVTGELFF. The CDR3 DNA reads TGTGCCAGCAGATGGGTCACCGGGGAGCTGTTTTTT. The chain recombines TRBV2 with TRBJ2-2; D is undetermined. The CDR3 is made up of 12 amino acids. V was cut by 6 bases and J by 4 bases, with 6 bases left in between. Germline assignment: CDR1 SNHLY and CDR2 FYNNEI.

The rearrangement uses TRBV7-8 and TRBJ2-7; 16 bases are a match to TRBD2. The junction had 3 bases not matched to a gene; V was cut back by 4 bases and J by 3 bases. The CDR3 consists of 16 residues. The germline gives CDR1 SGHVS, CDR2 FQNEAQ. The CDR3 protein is CASSSGTSGGVYEQYF. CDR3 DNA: TGTGCCAGCAGCTCCGGGACTAGCGGGGGGGTCTACGAGCAGTACTTC.

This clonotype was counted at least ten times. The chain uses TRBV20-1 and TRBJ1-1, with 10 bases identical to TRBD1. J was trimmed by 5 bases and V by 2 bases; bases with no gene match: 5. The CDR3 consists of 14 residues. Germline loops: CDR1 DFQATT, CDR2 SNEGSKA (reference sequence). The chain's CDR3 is CSARRTGGATEAFF. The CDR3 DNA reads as TGCAGTGCTAGAAGGACAGGGGGGGCAACTGAAGCTTTCTTT.

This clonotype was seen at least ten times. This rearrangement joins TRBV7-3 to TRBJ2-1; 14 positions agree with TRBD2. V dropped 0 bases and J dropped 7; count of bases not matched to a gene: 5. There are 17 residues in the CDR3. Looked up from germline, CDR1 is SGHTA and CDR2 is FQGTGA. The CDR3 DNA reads TGTGCCAGCAGCTTAACAACTGGGACTAGCGGGAGAAATGAGCAGTTCTTC. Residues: CASSLTTGTSGRNEQFF.

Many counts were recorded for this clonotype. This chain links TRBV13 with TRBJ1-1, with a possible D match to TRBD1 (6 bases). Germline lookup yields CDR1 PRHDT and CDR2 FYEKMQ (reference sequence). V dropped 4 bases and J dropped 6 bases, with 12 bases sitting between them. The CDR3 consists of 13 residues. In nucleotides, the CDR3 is TGTGCCAGCAGCTCAGACAGGCCCCCTGAAGCTTTCTTT. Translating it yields CASSSDRPPEAFF.

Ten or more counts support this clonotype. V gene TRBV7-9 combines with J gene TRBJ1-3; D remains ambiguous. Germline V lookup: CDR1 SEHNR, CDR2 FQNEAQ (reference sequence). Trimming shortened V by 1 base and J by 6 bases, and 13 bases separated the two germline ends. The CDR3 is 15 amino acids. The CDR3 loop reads CASSLGRKPENTIYF. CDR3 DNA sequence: TGTGCCAGCAGCTTAGGTCGGAAGCCTGAAAACACCATATATTTT.

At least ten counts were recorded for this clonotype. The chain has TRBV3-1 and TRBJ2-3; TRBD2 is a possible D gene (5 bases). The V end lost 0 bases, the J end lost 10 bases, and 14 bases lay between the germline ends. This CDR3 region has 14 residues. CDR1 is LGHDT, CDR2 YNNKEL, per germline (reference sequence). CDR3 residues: CASSQDSGPGAQYF. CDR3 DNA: TGTGCCAGCAGCCAAGATTCCGGCCCCGGGGCGCAGTATTTT.

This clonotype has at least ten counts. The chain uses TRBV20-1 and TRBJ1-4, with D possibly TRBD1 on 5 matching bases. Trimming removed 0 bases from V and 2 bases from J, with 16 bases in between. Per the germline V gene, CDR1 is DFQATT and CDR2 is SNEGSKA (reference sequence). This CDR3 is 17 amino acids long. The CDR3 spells CSARDPQVSGTNEKLFF. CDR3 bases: TGCAGTGCTAGAGACCCACAGGTTTCGGGCACTAATGAAAAACTGTTTTTT.

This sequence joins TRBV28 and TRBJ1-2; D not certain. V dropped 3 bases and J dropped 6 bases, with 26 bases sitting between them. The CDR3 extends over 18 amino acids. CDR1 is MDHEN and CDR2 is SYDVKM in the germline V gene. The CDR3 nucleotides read TGTGCCAGCAGTTTTTTGATAAGCAGAAAATCCAGGTTAGATGGCTACACCTTC. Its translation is CASSFLISRKSRLDGYTF.

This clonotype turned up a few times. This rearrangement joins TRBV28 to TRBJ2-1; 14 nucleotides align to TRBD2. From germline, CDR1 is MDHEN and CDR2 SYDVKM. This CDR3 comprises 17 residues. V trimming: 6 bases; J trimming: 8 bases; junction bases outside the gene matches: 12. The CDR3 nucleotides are TGTGCCAGCAGACCAAGACCAGGGACTAGCGGGAGCTATGAGCAGTTCTTC. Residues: CASRPRPGTSGSYEQFF.

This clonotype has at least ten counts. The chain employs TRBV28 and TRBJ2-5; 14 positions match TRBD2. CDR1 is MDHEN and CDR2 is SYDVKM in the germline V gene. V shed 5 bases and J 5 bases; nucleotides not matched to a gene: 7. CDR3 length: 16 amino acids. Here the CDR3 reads CASSATSGRALETQYF. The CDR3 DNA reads TGTGCCAGCAGTGCGACTAGCGGGAGGGCCCTGGAGACCCAGTACTTC.

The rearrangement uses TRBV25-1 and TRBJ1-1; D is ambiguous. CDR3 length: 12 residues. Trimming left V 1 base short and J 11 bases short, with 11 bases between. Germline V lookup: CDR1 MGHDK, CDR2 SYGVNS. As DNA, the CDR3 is TGTGCCAGCAGTGAATCCCCAGAGAAGGCTTTCTTT. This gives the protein CASSESPEKAFF.

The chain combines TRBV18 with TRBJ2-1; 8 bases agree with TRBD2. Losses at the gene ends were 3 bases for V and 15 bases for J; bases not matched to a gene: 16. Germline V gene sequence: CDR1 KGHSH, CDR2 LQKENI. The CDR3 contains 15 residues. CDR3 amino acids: CASSPGLGGLYEWFF. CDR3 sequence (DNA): TGTGCCAGCTCACCGGGACTAGGCGGCCTCTACGAGTGGTTCTTC.

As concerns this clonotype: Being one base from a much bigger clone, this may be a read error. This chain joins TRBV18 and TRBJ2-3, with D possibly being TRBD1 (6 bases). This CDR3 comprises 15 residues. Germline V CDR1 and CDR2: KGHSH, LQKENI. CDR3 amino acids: CVSSASTGSTDTQYF. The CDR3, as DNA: TGTGTCAGCTCAGCTTCGACAGGCAGCACAGATACGCAGTATTTT.

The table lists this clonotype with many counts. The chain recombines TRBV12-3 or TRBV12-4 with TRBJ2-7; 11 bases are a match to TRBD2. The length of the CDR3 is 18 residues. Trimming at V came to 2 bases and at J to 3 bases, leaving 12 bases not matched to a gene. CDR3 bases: TGTGCCAGCAGTTTAATCGCGCCCGGCCTAGCGGGAGGCTACGAGCAGTACTTC. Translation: CASSLIAPGLAGGYEQYF.

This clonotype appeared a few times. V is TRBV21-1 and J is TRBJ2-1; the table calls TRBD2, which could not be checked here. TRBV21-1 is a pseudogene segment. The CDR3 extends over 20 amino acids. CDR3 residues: CASSKAQRLAGGRAYNEQFF. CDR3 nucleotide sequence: TGTGCCAGCAGCAAAGCGCAGAGACTAGCGGGAGGGCGCGCCTACAATGAGCAGTTCTTC.